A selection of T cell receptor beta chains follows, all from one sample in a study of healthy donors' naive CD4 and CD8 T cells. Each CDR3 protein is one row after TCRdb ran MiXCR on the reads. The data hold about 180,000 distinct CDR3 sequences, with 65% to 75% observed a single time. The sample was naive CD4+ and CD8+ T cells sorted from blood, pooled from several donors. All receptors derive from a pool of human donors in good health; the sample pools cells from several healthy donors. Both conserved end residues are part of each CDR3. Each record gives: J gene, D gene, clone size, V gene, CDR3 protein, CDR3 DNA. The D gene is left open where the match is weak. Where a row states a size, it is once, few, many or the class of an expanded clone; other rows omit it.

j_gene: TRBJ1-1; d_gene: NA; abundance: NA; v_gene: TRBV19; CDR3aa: CASSIEVLNTEAFF; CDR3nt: TGTGCCAGTAGTATAGAGGTCTTGAACACTGAAGCTTTCTTT
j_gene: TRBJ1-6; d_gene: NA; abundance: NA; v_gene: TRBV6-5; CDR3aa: CASSYYIGDAMDSPLHF; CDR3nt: TGTGCCAGCAGTTACTATATTGGGGACGCTATGGATTCACCCCTCCACTTT
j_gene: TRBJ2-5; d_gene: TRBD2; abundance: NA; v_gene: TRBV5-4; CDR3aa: CASSLASGRLQETQYF; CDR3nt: TGTGCCAGCAGCTTGGCGAGCGGGAGGCTCCAAGAGACCCAGTACTTC
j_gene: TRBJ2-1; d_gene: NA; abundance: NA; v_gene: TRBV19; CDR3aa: CASSIPMRGYNEQFF; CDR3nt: TGTGCCAGTAGTATCCCTATGAGGGGCTACAATGAGCAGTTCTTC
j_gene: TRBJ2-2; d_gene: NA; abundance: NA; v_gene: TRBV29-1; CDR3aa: CSVTDSGGATGELFF; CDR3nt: TGCAGCGTTACGGATAGCGGAGGGGCCACCGGGGAGCTGTTTTTT
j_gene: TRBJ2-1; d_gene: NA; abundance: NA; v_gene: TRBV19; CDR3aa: CASSMGQGYYNEQFF; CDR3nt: TGTGCCAGTAGTATGGGGCAGGGGTACTACAATGAGCAGTTCTTC
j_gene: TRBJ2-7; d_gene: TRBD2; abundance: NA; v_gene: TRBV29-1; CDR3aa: CSVGLAVFGEQYF; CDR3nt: TGCAGCGTCGGACTAGCGGTTTTCGGGGAGCAGTACTTC
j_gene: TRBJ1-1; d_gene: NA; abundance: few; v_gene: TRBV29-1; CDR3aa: CSVEQKLATEAFF; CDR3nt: TGCAGCGTTGAGCAGAAGCTAGCCACTGAAGCTTTCTTT
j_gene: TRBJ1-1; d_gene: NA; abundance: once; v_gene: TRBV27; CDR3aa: CASKGGGEAFF; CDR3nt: TGTGCCAGCAAGGGGGGCGGTGAAGCTTTCTTT
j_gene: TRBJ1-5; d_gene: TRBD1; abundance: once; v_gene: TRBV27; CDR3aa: CASSVGPGQGEYQPQHF; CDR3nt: TGTGCCAGCAGTGTAGGACCCGGACAGGGGGAATATCAGCCCCAGCATTTT
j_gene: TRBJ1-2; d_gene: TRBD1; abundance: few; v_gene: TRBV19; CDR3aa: CASSLGTGNYGYTF; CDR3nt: TGTGCCAGTAGCCTCGGGACAGGGAATTATGGCTACACCTTC
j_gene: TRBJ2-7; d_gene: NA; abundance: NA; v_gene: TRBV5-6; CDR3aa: CASSSEGEQYF; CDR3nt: TGTGCCAGCAGCTCCGAGGGGGAGCAGTACTTC
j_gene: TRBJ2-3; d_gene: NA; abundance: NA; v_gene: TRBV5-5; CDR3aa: CASRRLGGRADTQYF; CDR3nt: TGTGCCAGCAGGAGACTCGGGGGGCGCGCAGATACGCAGTATTTT
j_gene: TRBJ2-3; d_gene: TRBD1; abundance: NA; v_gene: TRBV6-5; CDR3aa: CASSSPGGPDTQYF; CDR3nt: TGTGCCAGCAGTTCGCCAGGGGGACCAGATACGCAGTATTTT
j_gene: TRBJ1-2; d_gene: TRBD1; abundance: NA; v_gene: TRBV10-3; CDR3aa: CAISEPTGNNYGYTF; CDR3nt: TGTGCCATCAGTGAGCCGACAGGGAATAACTATGGCTACACCTTC
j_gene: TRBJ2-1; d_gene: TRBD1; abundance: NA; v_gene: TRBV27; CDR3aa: CASSPWGRRDRGYNEQFF; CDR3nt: TGTGCCAGCAGCCCTTGGGGGCGCCGGGACAGGGGTTACAATGAGCAGTTCTTC
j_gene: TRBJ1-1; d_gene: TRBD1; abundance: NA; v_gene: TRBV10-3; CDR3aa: CAIRGQAFATEAFF; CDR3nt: TGTGCCATCAGAGGACAGGCCTTTGCCACTGAAGCTTTCTTT
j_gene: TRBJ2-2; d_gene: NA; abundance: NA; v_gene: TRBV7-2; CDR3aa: CASSRKGWGTGELFF; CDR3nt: TGTGCCAGCAGCCGCAAGGGTTGGGGCACCGGGGAGCTGTTTTTT